This T cell receptor (beta chain) was sequenced in a study of response to subunit inactivated influenza vaccine. Study-wide findings and caveats: Authors suggested few new T cells are recruited by each seasonal influenza vaccination.

About this clonotype: The antigen is undetermined.

TCRdb ran MiXCR on the RT-PCR reads and lists one entry per CDR3 protein. The table lists about 190,000 distinct CDR3 sequences, approximately 15% of them singletons, with about a quarter in the top ten. CDR3 length: 16 amino acids. Germline lookup yields CDR1 SGDLS and CDR2 YYNGEE. V was shortened by 4 bases and J by 4 bases, with 18 bases between the two germline ends. The sequence was obtained from a man over 45 who received an inactivated influenza vaccine. Sequencing was performed on CD8+ T cells sorted from PBMCs, taken more than 4 days after vaccination. V and J are TRBV9 and TRBJ1-5; D perhaps matches TRBD1 (6 bases). The chain's CDR3 is CASSRYGGGPNQPQHF. CDR3 in DNA: TGTGCCAGCAGCAGATACGGGGGGGGCCCGAATCAGCCCCAGCATTTT.